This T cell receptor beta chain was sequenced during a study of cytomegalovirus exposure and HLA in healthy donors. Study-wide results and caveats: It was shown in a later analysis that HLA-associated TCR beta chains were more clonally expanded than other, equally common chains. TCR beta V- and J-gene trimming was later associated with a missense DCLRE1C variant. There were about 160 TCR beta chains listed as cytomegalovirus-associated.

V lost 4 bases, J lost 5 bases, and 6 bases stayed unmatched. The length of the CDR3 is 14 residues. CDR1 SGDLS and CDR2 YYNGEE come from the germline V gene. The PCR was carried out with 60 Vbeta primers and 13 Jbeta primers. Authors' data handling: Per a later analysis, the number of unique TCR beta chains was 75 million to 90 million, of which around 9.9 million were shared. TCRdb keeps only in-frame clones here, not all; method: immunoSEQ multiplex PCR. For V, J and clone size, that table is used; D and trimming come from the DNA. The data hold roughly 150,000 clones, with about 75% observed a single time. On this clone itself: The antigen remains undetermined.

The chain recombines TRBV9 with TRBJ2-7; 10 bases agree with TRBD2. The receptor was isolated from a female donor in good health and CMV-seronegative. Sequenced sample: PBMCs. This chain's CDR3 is CASSPLAGRNEQYF. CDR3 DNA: TGTGCCAGCAGCCCACTAGCGGGACGAAACGAGCAGTACTTC.